Each of the 30 T cell receptor beta chains below was sequenced from the same sample in a study of blood T cell repertoires in COVID-19. The method was immunoSEQ multiplex PCR; TCRdb's version includes in-frame clones alone and lacks a portion of them. The sample lists around 400,000 clones; under 85% were seen once. Sequencing input: PBMCs or T cells enriched from blood (not recorded which). Every receptor here comes from a woman in her forties or fifties who had recovered from COVID-19.

The genes are TRBV5-6 and TRBJ2-1; D is possibly TRBD1 (6 bases). V was cut by 0 bases and J by 7 bases, with 14 bases left in between. The CDR3 consists of 15 residues. Germline V lookup: CDR1 SGHDT, CDR2 YYEEEE. The DNA of the CDR3 is TGTGCCAGCAGCTTGGCCTCGTCAGGGGCAAATGAGCAGTTCTTC. This codes for CASSLASSGANEQFF.

The chain joins TRBV19 to TRBJ2-2, with 9 bases lining up with TRBD2. The germline CDR1 and CDR2 sequences are LNHDA and SQIVND (reference sequence). CDR3 length: 18 residues. The V gene end was trimmed by 4 bases and the J gene end by 3 bases; junction bases not matched to a gene: 12. The CDR3 DNA reads TGTGCCAGTAGTACCTGGGGTAGCGGGGGCGCCTACACCGGGGAGCTGTTTTTT. Its translation is CASSTWGSGGAYTGELFF.

This clone was picked up one time. V is TRBV7-8 and J is TRBJ2-3; D remains ambiguous. The V gene lost 5 bases and the J gene lost 0 bases, with 9 bases spanning the gap. This CDR3 has 14 residues. Germline lookup yields CDR1 SGHVS and CDR2 FQNEAQ. DNA of the CDR3: TGTGCCAGCAGCCGATCTACTAGCACAGATACGCAGTATTTT. Translation gives CASSRSTSTDTQYF.

The CDR3 bases are TGTGCCAGCAGACTATCAGGGGGCGTAGTCAACACTGAAGCTTTCTTT. Encoded protein: CASRLSGGVVNTEAFF. The chain combines TRBV7-2 with TRBJ1-1, with 8 bases fitting TRBD1. Germline loops: CDR1 SGHTA, CDR2 FQGNSA. The CDR3 length is 16 residues. Trimming cost V 6 bases and J 2 bases; bases outside gene matches: 11.

The rearrangement joins TRBV13 to TRBJ2-3; 15 nucleotides align to TRBD2. The V and J ends lost 6 bases and 2 bases, in that order; junction bases with no gene match: 12. The CDR3 covers 19 residues. The V gene's germline CDR1 is PRHDT and CDR2 FYEKMQ (reference sequence). CDR3 sequence reads: CASRPPGLAGGHFTDTQYF. CDR3 bases: TGTGCCAGCAGACCTCCGGGACTAGCGGGGGGCCATTTCACAGATACGCAGTATTTT.

This chain links TRBV5-1 with TRBJ2-2, with TRBD2 identical over 9 bases. CDR1 and CDR2 from the germline V gene are SGHRS and YFSETQ. V was pared by 4 bases and J by 5 bases, with 3 bases of the junction left unmatched. The CDR3 extends over 14 amino acids. The CDR3 nucleotides read TGCGCCAGCAGCCTTAGCGGGAGAACCGGGGAGCTGTTTTTT. Translation: CASSLSGRTGELFF.

The chain employs TRBV7-2 and TRBJ1-5, with D possibly TRBD1 on 5 matching bases. The CDR3 contains 14 residues. The V end was cut by 1 base, the J end by 4 bases, with 8 bases between. The germline V gene has CDR1 SGHTA and CDR2 FQGNSA. CDR3 protein: CASSLVQGNQPQHF. Here the CDR3 DNA reads TGTGCCAGCAGCTTAGTTCAGGGTAATCAGCCCCAGCATTTT.

This chain uses TRBV5-6 with TRBJ2-5; D might be TRBD2 (6 bases). The germline V and J ends were trimmed by 2 bases and 5 bases, with 10 bases remaining between them. Germline CDR1 SGHDT, CDR2 YYEEEE. This CDR3 has 13 residues. The CDR3 DNA follows: TGTGCCAGCAGCTTCTCTGGAGGGGAGACCCAGTACTTC. This codes for CASSFSGGETQYF.

The rearrangement links TRBV3-1 (or the pseudogene TRBV3-2) to TRBJ1-5; TRBD1 matches 9 bases. CDR3 length: 16 residues. The V and J ends lost 2 bases and 6 bases, in that order; junction bases with no gene match: 8. Germline-derived CDR1 and CDR2 are LGHDT and YNNKEL (reference sequence). CDR3: CASSQWGQGSGQPQHF. The CDR3, as DNA: TGTGCCAGCAGCCAATGGGGACAGGGATCGGGTCAGCCCCAGCATTTT.

The rearrangement joins TRBV7-9 to TRBJ2-7; TRBD1 is a possible D gene (5 bases). The CDR3 loop spans 14 amino acids. CDR1 is SEHNR and CDR2 is FQNEAQ in the germline V gene (reference sequence). Trimming removed 5 bases from V and 8 bases from J, with 19 bases in between. CDR3 protein: CASSPGAGIIKQYF. In DNA form, the CDR3 reads TGTGCCAGCAGCCCTGGGGCAGGGATAATCAAGCAGTACTTC.

CDR3 nucleotides: TGTGCCAGCCGAACTCACGGGGTCGATGAGCAGTTCTTC. It translates to CASRTHGVDEQFF. The genes are TRBV7-3 and TRBJ2-1; maybe TRBD2 (5 bases). Germline CDR1 is SGHTA and CDR2 is FQGTGA. CDR3 size: 13 residues. V was clipped by 8 bases and J by 8 bases, with 16 bases between them.

This chain connects TRBV10-1 to TRBJ2-1, with TRBD1 identical over 9 bases. The length of the CDR3 is 16 residues. Germline trimming cut 5 bases from V and 5 bases from J; bases unmatched to any gene: 10. Germline V gene data show CDR1 as WNHNN and CDR2 as SYGVQD (reference sequence). The CDR3 DNA reads TGCGCCAGCAGTATGAACCGGGACAGGGATCACAATGAGCAGTTCTTC. Translation: CASSMNRDRDHNEQFF.

The chain couples TRBV5-1 to TRBJ1-1; the match to TRBD1 covers 7 bases. V gave up 4 bases and J gave up 4 bases; unmatched junction bases: 16. The CDR3 length is 17 residues. Germline V CDR1 and CDR2: SGHRS, YFSETQ. Here the CDR3 reads CASSHGDREVEVTEAFF. CDR3 sequence (DNA): TGCGCCAGCAGCCACGGCGACAGGGAGGTAGAAGTCACTGAAGCTTTCTTT.

This clone has more than one count but fewer than ten. The CDR3 DNA reads TGTGCCAGCTCACCTTCTCCCCGGGACAGGGAAGATCAGCCCCAGCATTTT. This encodes CASSPSPRDREDQPQHF. The chain employs TRBV18 and TRBJ1-5, with 9 nucleotides matching TRBD1. The V segment lost 3 bases and the J segment 5 bases; nucleotides outside the gene matches: 11. The CDR3 totals 17 residues. Germline lookup yields CDR1 KGHSH and CDR2 LQKENI.

This chain connects TRBV11-3 to TRBJ2-3; TRBD2 agrees at 9 bases. The V and J ends lost 3 bases and 4 bases, in that order; junction bases with no gene match: 11. The CDR3 loop spans 17 amino acids. CDR1 and CDR2 (germline): SGHNT, YENEEA. CDR3: CASSLGVAGGASDTQYF. The CDR3 nucleotides read TGTGCCAGCAGCTTGGGTGTTGCGGGAGGGGCTTCAGATACGCAGTATTTT.

This rearrangement joins TRBV5-1 to TRBJ2-1; 12 bases are a match to TRBD2. The germline V gene encodes CDR1 SGHRS and CDR2 YFSETQ. With 2 bases clipped from V and 5 bases from J, the junction kept 14 bases outside the gene matches. The CDR3 is made up of 19 amino acids. The CDR3 nucleotides read TGCGCCAGCAGCTTACGAAGGAGATCTCTAGCGGGGGGGAACAATGAGCAGTTCTTC. It specifies CASSLRRRSLAGGNNEQFF.

This clone turned up a few times. V and J are TRBV5-1 and TRBJ2-2, with D perhaps matching TRBD1 (6 bases). The CDR3 runs to 20 residues. Germline CDR1 is SGHRS and CDR2 is YFSETQ. The ends were cut back, 0 bases at V and 0 bases at J, with 21 bases in the middle. CDR3 region: CASSLEFGLGQHPNTGELFF. Written as DNA, the CDR3 is TGCGCCAGCAGCTTGGAGTTTGGGCTTGGACAGCATCCGAACACCGGGGAGCTGTTTTTT.

V is TRBV25-1 and J is TRBJ2-7; the D is unclear. V was cut by 5 bases and J by 4 bases, with 6 bases left in between. This CDR3 comprises 11 residues. Germline V gene lookup returns CDR1 MGHDK and CDR2 SYGVNS. CDR3: CASSPEYEQYF. The CDR3 DNA is TGTGCCAGCAGTCCGGAGTACGAGCAGTACTTC.

Ten or more counts support this clone. The genes are TRBV2 and TRBJ2-7, with 9 bases that match TRBD1. Germline CDR1 and CDR2: SNHLY and FYNNEI. The CDR3 sequence is 13 residues long. Trimming removed 9 bases from V and 4 bases from J; junction bases left unmatched: 7. DNA for the CDR3: TGTGCCAGGGGGGGGACAGGGCATTACGAGCAGTACTTC. Amino acids: CARGGTGHYEQYF. Variable domain in full (rest from reference TRBV2 and TRBJ2-7): EPEVTQTPSHQVTQMGQEVILRCVPISNHLYFYWYRQILGQKVEFLVSFYNNEISEKSEIFDDQFSVERPDGSNFTLKIRSTKLEDSAMYFCARGGTGHYEQYFGPGTRLTVT.

The rearrangement joins TRBV7-2 to TRBJ2-5, with 16 bases that match TRBD2. From germline, CDR1 is SGHTA and CDR2 FQGNSA. The CDR3 extends over 14 amino acids. The J segment lost 5 bases and the V segment lost 8 bases, leaving 2 bases of the junction unmatched. The CDR3 sequence is CASGTSGRGETQYF. For the CDR3, the DNA is TGTGCCAGCGGGACTAGCGGGAGGGGGGAGACCCAGTACTTC.

V gene TRBV10-3 combines with J gene TRBJ1-3, with D unresolved. This CDR3 comprises 12 residues. The germline V and J ends were trimmed by 7 bases and 0 bases, with 4 bases remaining between them. Germline V gene data show CDR1 as ENHRY and CDR2 as SYGVKD. CDR3 in DNA: TGTGCCATCATGAGCTCTGGAAACACCATATATTTT. It translates to CAIMSSGNTIYF.

The CDR3 loop is CASSPVGRGARDNEQFF. For the CDR3, the DNA is TGCGCCAGCAGCCCAGTAGGGAGGGGGGCCAGGGACAATGAGCAGTTCTTC. This rearrangement joins TRBV4-1 to TRBJ2-1, with D tentatively TRBD2 (7 bases). Trimming stripped 4 bases from V and 5 bases from J, with 21 bases between. The V gene's germline CDR1 is MGHRA and CDR2 YSYEKL. The CDR3 consists of 17 residues.

V is TRBV7-6 and J is TRBJ1-6; D might be TRBD1 (5 bases). Germline V gene data show CDR1 as SGHVS and CDR2 as FNYEAQ. This CDR3 is 13 amino acids long. V lost 10 bases to trimming and J lost 7 bases, with 14 bases between them. CDR3 protein: CATGTDINSPLHF. The DNA for the CDR3 is TGTGCCACCGGGACTGACATCAATTCACCCCTCCACTTT.

V is TRBV3-1 (or the pseudogene TRBV3-2) and J is TRBJ1-5, with D maybe TRBD1 (5 bases). Germline CDR1 LGHDT, CDR2 YNNKEL (reference sequence). CDR3 length: 14 amino acids. With 7 bases removed from V and 4 bases from J, the gap between germline ends came to 14 bases. DNA of the CDR3: TGTGCCAGCAACCGAGCCAGGGAAAATCAGCCCCAGCATTTT. Translating it yields CASNRARENQPQHF.

The gene calls are TRBV9 and TRBJ2-3; 10 bases agree with TRBD2. The CDR3 is 15 amino acids. After removal of 0 bases from V and 5 bases from J, the junction contained 3 bases not matched to a gene. CDR1 and CDR2 (germline): SGDLS, YYNGEE. The CDR3 nucleotides read TGTGCCAGCAGCGTAGGTCTAGCGGGAGTAGATACGCAGTATTTT. Residues: CASSVGLAGVDTQYF.

This clone was recorded once. V gene TRBV3-1 (or the pseudogene TRBV3-2) combines with J gene TRBJ1-1; D is uncertain. The CDR3 is made up of 12 amino acids. Trimming removed 3 bases at V and 7 bases at J, with 9 bases between. CDR1 LGHDT and CDR2 YNNKEL come from the germline V gene (reference sequence). The CDR3 DNA reads TGTGCCAGCAGCCAGCGGGATCGTGAAGCTTTCTTT. It yields the protein CASSQRDREAFF.

V gene TRBV6-5 combines with J gene TRBJ1-6, with no clear D. CDR1 MNHEY and CDR2 SVGAGI come from the germline V gene. V lost 8 bases and J 6 bases, leaving 14 bases between the germline ends. The CDR3 is 14 amino acids. The CDR3 sequence is CASLSTGGNSPLHF. Here the CDR3 DNA reads TGTGCCAGCTTGAGCACGGGTGGTAATTCACCCCTCCACTTT.

The CDR3, as DNA: TGCAGCGTTGAAGTTAGGGAGCTACAGGGCTACACCTTC. Protein: CSVEVRELQGYTF. The genes are TRBV29-1 and TRBJ1-2; D ambiguous. The V gene's germline CDR1 is SQVTM and CDR2 ANQGSEA. V was pared by 1 base and J by 8 bases, with 14 bases between. CDR3 length: 13 amino acids.

V gene TRBV3-1 (or the pseudogene TRBV3-2) combines with J gene TRBJ1-1; D is perhaps TRBD1 (6 bases). The CDR3 length is 16 residues. V was clipped by 4 bases and J by 3 bases, with 18 bases between them. CDR1 and CDR2 (germline): LGHDT, YNNKEL (reference sequence). CDR3 sequence: CASSPRTRGRDTEAFF. In DNA form, the CDR3 reads TGTGCCAGCAGCCCCCGTACGAGGGGGAGGGACACTGAAGCTTTCTTT.

Details on this clone: A junction end diverges from the germline sequence, so it may reflect a read error. The V and J genes are TRBV30 and TRBJ1-4; perhaps TRBD1 as D (5 bases). Germline lookup yields CDR1 GTSNPN and CDR2 SVGIG (reference sequence). This CDR3 contains 12 residues. CDR3 amino acids: CAWSQGATERIF. The CDR3 DNA sequence: TGTGCCTGGAGTCAGGGCGCTACGGAAAGGATTTTT.